This T cell receptor (beta chain) was observed in a study of tumor-infiltrating lymphocytes in oesophageal squamous cell carcinoma. TCRdb reprocessed the PCR reads via MiXCR and lists one record per CDR3 protein. The sample includes more than 15,000 distinct CDR3 sequences, under 45% of them seen just once. Trimming took 5 bases from V and 7 from J, leaving 17 bases between them. The CDR3 has 15 amino acids. The germline V gene has CDR1 MNHNS and CDR2 SASEGT. This clonotype was counted ten times or more. Sequencing was carried out using esophageal tumor tissue. The source of this sequence is a male donor with esophageal squamous cell carcinoma. The J gene is TRBJ1-4, the V gene TRBV6-1; D gene ambiguous. Here the CDR3 DNA reads TGTGCCAGCAGTCCCCGGGCAGGCCCCAGTGAAAAACTGTTTTTT. It codes for CASSPRAGPSEKLFF.